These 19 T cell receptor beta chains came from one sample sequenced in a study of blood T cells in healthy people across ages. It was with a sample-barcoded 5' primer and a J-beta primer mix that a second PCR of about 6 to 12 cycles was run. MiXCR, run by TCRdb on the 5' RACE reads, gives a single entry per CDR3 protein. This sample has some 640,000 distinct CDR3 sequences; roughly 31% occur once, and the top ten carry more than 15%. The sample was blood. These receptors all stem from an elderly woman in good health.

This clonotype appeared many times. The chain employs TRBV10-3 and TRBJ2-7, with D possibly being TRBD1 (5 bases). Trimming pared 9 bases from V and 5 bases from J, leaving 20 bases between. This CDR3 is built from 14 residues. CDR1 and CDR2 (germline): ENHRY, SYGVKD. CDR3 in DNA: TGTGCCATATGTAGTACAGGAAGGCTTGACGAGCAGTACTTC. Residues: CAICSTGRLDEQYF.

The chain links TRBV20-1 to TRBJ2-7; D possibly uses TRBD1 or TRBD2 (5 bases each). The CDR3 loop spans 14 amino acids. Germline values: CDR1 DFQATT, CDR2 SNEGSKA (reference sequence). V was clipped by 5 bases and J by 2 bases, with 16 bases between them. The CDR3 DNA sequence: TGCAGTGCTGGGCCGGGACGCGGACCCTACGAGCAGTACTTC. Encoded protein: CSAGPGRGPYEQYF.

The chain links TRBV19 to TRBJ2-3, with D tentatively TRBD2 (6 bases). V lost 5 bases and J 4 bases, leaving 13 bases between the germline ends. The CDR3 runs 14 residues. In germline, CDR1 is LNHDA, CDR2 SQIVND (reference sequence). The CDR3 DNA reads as TGTGCCAGTAGTGGACTCGGGGGTCCAGATACGCAGTATTTT. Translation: CASSGLGGPDTQYF.

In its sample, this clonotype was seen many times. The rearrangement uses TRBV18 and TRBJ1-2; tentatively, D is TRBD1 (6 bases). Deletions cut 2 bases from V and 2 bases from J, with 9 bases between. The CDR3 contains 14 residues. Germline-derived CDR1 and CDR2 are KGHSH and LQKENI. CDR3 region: CASSPSGANYGYTF. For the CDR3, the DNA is TGTGCCAGCTCACCATCGGGGGCCAACTATGGCTACACCTTC. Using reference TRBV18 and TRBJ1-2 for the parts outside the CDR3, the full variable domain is NAGVMQNPRHLVRRRGQEARLRCSPMKGHSHVYWYRQLPEEGLKFMVYLQKENIIDESGMPKERFSAEFPKEGPSILRIQQVVRGDSAAYFCASSPSGANYGYTFGSGTRLTVV.

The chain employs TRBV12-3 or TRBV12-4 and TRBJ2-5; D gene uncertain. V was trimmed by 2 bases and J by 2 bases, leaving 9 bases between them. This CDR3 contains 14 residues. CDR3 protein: CASSLSNSQETQYF. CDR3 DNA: TGTGCCAGCAGTTTAAGTAACAGTCAAGAGACCCAGTACTTC.

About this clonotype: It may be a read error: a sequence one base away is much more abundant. The CDR3 reads CASSLKRGRTHNEQFF. The CDR3 bases are TGTGCCAGCTCTCTGAAGCGGGGGAGGACCCACAATGAGCAGTTCTTC. The chain links TRBV18 to TRBJ2-1, with TRBD2 identical over 8 bases. CDR1 and CDR2 (germline): KGHSH, LQKENI. The CDR3 is 16 residues long. J lost 5 bases, V lost 6 bases, and 12 bases had no gene match.

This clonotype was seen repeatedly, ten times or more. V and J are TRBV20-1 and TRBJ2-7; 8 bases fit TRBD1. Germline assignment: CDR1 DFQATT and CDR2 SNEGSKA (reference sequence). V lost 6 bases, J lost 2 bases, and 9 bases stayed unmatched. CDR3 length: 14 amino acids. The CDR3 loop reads CSAEPGQVTYEQYF. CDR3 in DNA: TGCAGTGCGGAACCGGGACAGGTGACCTACGAGCAGTACTTC.

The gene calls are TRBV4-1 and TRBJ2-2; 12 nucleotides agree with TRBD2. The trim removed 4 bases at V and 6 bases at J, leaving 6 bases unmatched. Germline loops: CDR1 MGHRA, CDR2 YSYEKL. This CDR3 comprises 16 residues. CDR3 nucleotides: TGCGCCAGCAGCCCCACTAGCGGGGGGTACGCCGGGGAGCTGTTTTTT. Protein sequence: CASSPTSGGYAGELFF.

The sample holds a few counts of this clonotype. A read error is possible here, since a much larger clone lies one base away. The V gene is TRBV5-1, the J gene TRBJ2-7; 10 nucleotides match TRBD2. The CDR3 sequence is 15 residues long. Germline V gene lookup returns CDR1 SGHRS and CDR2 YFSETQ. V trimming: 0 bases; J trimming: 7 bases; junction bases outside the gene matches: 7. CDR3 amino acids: CASSLASGGRNEQYF. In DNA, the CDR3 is TGCGCCAGCAGCTTGGCTAGCGGGGGCCGGAATGAGCAGTACTTC.

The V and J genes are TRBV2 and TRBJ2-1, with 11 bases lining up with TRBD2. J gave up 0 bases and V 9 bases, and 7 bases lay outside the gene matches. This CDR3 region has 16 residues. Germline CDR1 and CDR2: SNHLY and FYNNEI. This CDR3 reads CARKTSGASSYNEQFF. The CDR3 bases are TGTGCCAGGAAGACTAGCGGGGCCAGCTCCTACAATGAGCAGTTCTTC.

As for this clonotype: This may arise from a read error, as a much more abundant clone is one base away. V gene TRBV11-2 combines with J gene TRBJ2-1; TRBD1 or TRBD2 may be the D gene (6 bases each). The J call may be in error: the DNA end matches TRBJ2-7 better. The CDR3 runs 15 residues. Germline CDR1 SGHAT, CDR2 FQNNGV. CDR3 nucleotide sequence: TGTGCCAGCAGCCCGTGGGGGGCTTCCTACAATGAGCAGTACTTC. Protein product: CASSPWGASYNEQYF.

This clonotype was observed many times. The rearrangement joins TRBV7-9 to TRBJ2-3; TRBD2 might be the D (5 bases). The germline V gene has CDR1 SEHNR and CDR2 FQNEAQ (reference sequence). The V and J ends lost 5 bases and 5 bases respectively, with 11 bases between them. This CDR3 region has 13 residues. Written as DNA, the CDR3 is TGTGCCAGCAGCGTTATACGGGGAGATACGCAGTATTTT. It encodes CASSVIRGDTQYF.

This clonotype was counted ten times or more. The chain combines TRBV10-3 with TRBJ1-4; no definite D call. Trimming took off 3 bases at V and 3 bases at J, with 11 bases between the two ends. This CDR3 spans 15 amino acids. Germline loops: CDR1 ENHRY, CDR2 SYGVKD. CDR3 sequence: CAISDKIQSNEKLFF. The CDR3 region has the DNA TGTGCCATCAGTGACAAAATACAGTCTAATGAAAAACTGTTTTTT.

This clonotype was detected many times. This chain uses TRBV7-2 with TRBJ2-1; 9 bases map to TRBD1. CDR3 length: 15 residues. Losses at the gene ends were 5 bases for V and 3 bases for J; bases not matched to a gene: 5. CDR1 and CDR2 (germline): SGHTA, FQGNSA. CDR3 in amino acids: CASSRGTGRYNEQFF. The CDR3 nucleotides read TGTGCCAGCAGCCGTGGGACAGGGCGCTACAATGAGCAGTTCTTC.

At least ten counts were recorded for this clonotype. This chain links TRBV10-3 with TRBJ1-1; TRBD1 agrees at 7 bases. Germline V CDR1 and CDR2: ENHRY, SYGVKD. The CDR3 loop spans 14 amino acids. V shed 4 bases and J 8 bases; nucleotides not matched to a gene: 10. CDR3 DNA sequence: TGTGCCATCAGTGGGGGGAATATGGACAGGGAAGCTTTCTTT. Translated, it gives CAISGGNMDREAFF.

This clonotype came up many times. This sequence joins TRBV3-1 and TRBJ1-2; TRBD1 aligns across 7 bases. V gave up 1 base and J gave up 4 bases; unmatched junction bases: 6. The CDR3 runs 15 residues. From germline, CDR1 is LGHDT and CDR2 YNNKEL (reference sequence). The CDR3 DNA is TGTGCCAGCAGCCAAGTTCGGGCAGGGGGCTATGGCTACACCTTC. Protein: CASSQVRAGGYGYTF.

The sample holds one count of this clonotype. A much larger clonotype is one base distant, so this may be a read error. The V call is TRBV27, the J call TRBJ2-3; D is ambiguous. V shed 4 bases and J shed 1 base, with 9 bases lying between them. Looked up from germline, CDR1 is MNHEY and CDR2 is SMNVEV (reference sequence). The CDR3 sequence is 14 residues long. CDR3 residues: CASSCRYGTDTQYF. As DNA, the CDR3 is TGTGCCAGCAGTTGTCGGTACGGCACAGATACGCAGTATTTT.

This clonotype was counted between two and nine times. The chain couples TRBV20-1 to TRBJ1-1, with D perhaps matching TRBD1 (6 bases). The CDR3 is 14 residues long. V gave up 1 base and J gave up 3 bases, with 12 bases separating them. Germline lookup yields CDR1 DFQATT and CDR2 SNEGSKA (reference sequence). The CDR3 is CSARGGQGDTEAFF. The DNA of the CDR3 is TGCAGTGCTAGAGGGGGGCAGGGCGACACTGAAGCTTTCTTT.

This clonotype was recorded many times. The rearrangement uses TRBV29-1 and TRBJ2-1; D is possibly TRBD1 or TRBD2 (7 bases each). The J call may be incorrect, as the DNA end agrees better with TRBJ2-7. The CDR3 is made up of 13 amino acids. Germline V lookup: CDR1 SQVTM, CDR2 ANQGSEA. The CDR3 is CSQGGSSYNEQYF. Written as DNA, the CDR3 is TGCAGTCAGGGGGGGAGCTCCTACAATGAGCAGTACTTC.